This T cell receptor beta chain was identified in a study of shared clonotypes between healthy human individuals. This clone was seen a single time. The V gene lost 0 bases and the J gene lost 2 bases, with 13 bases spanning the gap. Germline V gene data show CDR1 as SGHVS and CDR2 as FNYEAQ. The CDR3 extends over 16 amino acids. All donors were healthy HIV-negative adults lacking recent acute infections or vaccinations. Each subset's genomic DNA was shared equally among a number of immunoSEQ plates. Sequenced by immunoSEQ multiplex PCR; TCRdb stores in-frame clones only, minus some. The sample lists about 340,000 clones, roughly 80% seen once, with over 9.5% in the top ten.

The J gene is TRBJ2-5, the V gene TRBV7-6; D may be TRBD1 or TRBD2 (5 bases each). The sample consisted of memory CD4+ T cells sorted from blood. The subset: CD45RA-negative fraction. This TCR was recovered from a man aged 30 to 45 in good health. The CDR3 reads CASSLALTGPQETQYF. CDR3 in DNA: TGTGCCAGCAGCTTAGCGTTGACGGGGCCTCAAGAGACCCAGTACTTC.